This T cell receptor (beta chain) was observed in a study of naive and memory T cell subsets (dated by TCRdb to about 2017). Background for the entire study: According to the figure summarizing the samples, there were around ten blood donors, 7 tuberculin skin test biopsies and 3 saline control biopsies. Usually PCR2 was run as a SYBR Green qPCR and stopped at a set threshold, although low-input samples could use end-point PCR (approximately 6 cycles) instead. The paper's findings and limits, for the study overall: The potential sensitivity of the RNA-based method to TCR transcript changes with T cell activation and differentiation was acknowledged.

Libraries were made using 5' RACE. The ligated cDNA was amplified by four rounds of PCR, in which nested alpha and beta constant region primers were used together with the SP2 primer. For the blood and skin samples, TCR RNA was reverse transcribed with SuperScript IV using primers for the alpha and beta constant regions. T4 RNA ligase 1 was used to ligate an oligonucleotide containing the Illumina SP2 primer and a UMI to the 3' end of the cDNA. To prevent hairpin formation, the 12-nucleotide UMI was made up of two random hexamers with an eight-base spacer between them. From the second PCR onward, TCR alpha and beta chain libraries were processed separately and dual indexed for multiplexing. After pooling, the indexed libraries were analyzed by capillary electrophoresis and sequenced on either an Illumina MiSeq or NextSeq. Libraries were spiked with PhiX DNA at about 5-7% so that base diversity was increased and cluster recognition was improved. As for the authors' bioinformatics: Demultiplexor pulled UMIs out of read 2, joined the UMIs with the TCR sequence from read 1, and separated reads according to sample indices. V and J genes and V-J junctions were identified by Decombinator, and each TCR was assigned a five-part identifier that included V and J deletions. Collapsinator relied on UMIs to correct both sequencing errors and PCR amplification heterogeneity, producing a UMI-based abundance for each TCR. CDR3Translator turned identifiers into nucleotide sequence, translated the nucleotide sequence into amino acids, and pulled out CDR3 regions based on terminal motifs. Error-corrected alpha and beta TCR counts from blood and skin were compared after normalization to input RNA amount. TCRdb handled the public reads itself, with Q25 trimming in fastp and clone calling in MiXCR, and kept productive beta chains. Merged by CDR3 protein, the rows form single entries marked with the most common genes and DNA. V and J calls and clone size were set by TCRdb, not the authors. This sample gives over 50,000 distinct CDR3 sequences in total; roughly 7.5% of them show up just once. The ten top clones hold more than 7.5% of the sample.

Many counts were recorded for this clonotype. The antigen it recognizes is unknown. No base-level quality is on record; no much larger clone is a single base apart. Using 3' ligation of a UMI-containing oligonucleotide to TCR cDNA, the study laid out a robust and sensitive protocol to amplify, sequence and analyze TCRs. For whole blood analysis, roughly 2.6 ml of peripheral blood was drawn from adult healthy volunteers into Tempus tubes, and RNA was extracted according to the manufacturer's instructions. Total RNA was treated with RQ1 DNase, without cell sorting, prior to reverse transcription, with an input of about 1 to 1,100 ng being targeted. Libraries were prepared from skin biopsies and whole blood so that pipeline robustness could be tested in samples in which T cells form a minority population. The sequence was obtained from a female donor in good health.

The CDR3 reads as follows: CASTKQGRGEKLFF. Read as DNA, the sequence is TGTGCCAGCACCAAACAGGGGAGGGGAGAAAAACTGTTTTTT. The rearrangement joined TRBV6-5 to TRBJ1-4, with 7 junctional bases fitting TRBD1. Relative to germline, V is missing 7 bases and J is missing 8 bases, with 10 bases of the junction outside any gene match. The germline V gene gives CDR1 as MNHEY and CDR2 as SVGAGI. Measured from the cysteine to the phenylalanine, the CDR3 is 14 residues long. The only DNA kept is the CDR3, 42 bases in frame from the first base.